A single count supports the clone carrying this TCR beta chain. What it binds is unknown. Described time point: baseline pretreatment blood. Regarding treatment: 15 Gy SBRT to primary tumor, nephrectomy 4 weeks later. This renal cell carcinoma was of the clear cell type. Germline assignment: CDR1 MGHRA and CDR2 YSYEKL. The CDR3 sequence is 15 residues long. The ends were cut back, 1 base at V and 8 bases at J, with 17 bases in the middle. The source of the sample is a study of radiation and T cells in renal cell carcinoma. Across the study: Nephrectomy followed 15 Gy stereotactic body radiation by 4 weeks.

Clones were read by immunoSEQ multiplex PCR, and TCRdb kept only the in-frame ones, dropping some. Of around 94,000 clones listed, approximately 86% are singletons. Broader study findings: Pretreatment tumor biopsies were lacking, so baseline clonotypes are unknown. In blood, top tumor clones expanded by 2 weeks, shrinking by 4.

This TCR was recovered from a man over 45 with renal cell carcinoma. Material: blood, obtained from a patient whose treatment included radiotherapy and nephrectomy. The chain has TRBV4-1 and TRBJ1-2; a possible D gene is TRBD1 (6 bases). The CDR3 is CASSQGTSGARGYTF. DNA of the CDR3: TGCGCCAGCAGCCAAGGGACATCGGGGGCTCGAGGCTACACCTTC.